What follows describes a single T cell receptor (beta chain). What it binds is not known. Sequencing of TCR beta drew on CD8+ and CD4+ T cells from blood. Through negative isolation, CD4+ and CD8+ T cells were obtained, while TEMRA cells were enriched using FACS. About 0.5 to 1 ug RNA was reverse transcribed with random hexamers. The amplification used immunoSEQ multiplex PCR on TCR beta CDR3; it spanned 54 Vbeta and 13 Jbeta. MiXCR, applied by TCRdb to the immunoSEQ multiplex PCR reads, yields one record per CDR3 protein. Seen here are just over 150,000 distinct CDR3 sequences, just under 95% observed once, and the top ten hold 0.2% to 0.25%. The data were taken from a study of CD8 T cells in Susac syndrome. Study-wide results and limits: It was acknowledged in the study that its TCR sequencing and HLA analysis involved a relatively small number of individuals.

The CDR3 runs to 17 residues. Germline V gene data show CDR1 as SEHNR and CDR2 as FQNEAQ (reference sequence). J lost 1 base, V lost 5 bases, and 13 bases had no gene match. Sequenced sample: CD8+ T cells from PBMCs. V usage is TRBV7-9 and J usage is TRBJ2-5; 7 nucleotides agree with TRBD1. The receptor was isolated from a human donor with multiple sclerosis. CDR3 protein: CASSPPGQRPSQETQYF. The CDR3 bases are TGTGCCAGCAGCCCCCCGGGACAGAGACCTTCCCAAGAGACCCAGTACTTC.